This is a list of T cell receptor beta chains from one sample in a study of cytomegalovirus exposure and HLA in healthy donors. Clones were sequenced by immunoSEQ multiplex PCR, and TCRdb holds only the in-frame ones, with some missing. The data show 250,000 or so clones, over 90% seen once. The sample comprised PBMCs. The receptor source for this set is a girl between 2 and 10 years old in good health and CMV-seronegative. The CDR3 runs from the conserved cysteine through the conserved F or W. A D gene is named only where the DNA matches it firmly. Size is stated for part of the rows, as once, few or many counts, or as a class when the clone is expanded.

d_call	cdr3_length	v_call	j_call	clone_size	cdr3_aa	cdr3_nt
-	14	TRBV7-2	TRBJ2-7	-	CASSLGGLFYEQYF	TGTGCCAGCAGCCTAGGGGGACTTTTCTACGAGCAGTACTTC
-	16	TRBV19	TRBJ1-5	-	CASSPSRGEGDQPQHF	TGTGCCAGTAGTCCTAGTCGGGGGGAAGGGGATCAGCCCCAGCATTTT
TRBD1	14	TRBV6-1	TRBJ2-5	-	CASSPQGLGETQYF	TGTGCCAGCAGTCCACAGGGGTTGGGAGAGACCCAGTACTTC
TRBD1	14	TRBV9	TRBJ2-7	-	CASSVGTASYEQYF	TGTGCCAGCAGCGTTGGGACAGCCTCCTACGAGCAGTACTTC
TRBD2	13	TRBV29-1	TRBJ2-5	-	CSVAQAGGPLQYF	TGCAGCGTTGCGCAAGCGGGAGGGCCTTTGCAGTACTTC
-	14	TRBV5-4	TRBJ2-3	-	CASSLGLAPDTQYF	TGTGCCAGCAGCTTGGGGCTAGCCCCAGATACGCAGTATTTT
TRBD2	15	TRBV29-1	TRBJ2-1	-	CSVSGTSGVYNEQFF	TGCAGCGTTTCCGGGACTAGCGGAGTCTACAATGAGCAGTTCTTC
TRBD1	15	TRBV11-2	TRBJ2-7	-	CASSFPGTGFYEQYF	TGTGCCAGCAGCTTCCCCGGGACAGGGTTCTACGAGCAGTACTTC
TRBD2	15	TRBV5-1	TRBJ2-1	-	CASSLELAGGNEQFF	TGCGCCAGCAGCTTGGAACTAGCGGGAGGAAATGAGCAGTTCTTC
TRBD2	15	TRBV10-3	TRBJ2-7	-	CAISRMTSSSYEQYF	TGTGCCATCAGCCGCATGACTAGCAGTTCCTACGAGCAGTACTTC
-	14	TRBV18	TRBJ1-1	-	CASSVTGTHTEAFF	TGTGCCAGCTCAGTGACAGGTACCCACACTGAAGCTTTCTTT
-	14	TRBV29-1	TRBJ1-2	-	CSVEDRGAHYGYTF	TGCAGCGTTGAAGATCGGGGGGCCCACTATGGCTACACCTTC
-	9	TRBV3-1/TRBV3-2	TRBJ2-5	-	CASGRAQYF	TGTGCCAGCGGTAGAGCCCAGTACTTC
-	16	TRBV2	TRBJ1-6	-	CASRRDISSYNSPLHF	TGTGCCAGCAGACGGGACATCAGCTCCTATAATTCACCCCTCCACTTT
TRBD2	15	TRBV25-1	TRBJ2-7	-	CASSDTSGNSYEQYF	TGTGCCAGCTCTGATACTAGCGGGAATTCCTACGAGCAGTACTTC
TRBD1	16	TRBV5-1	TRBJ1-2	-	CASSLGDSLFNYGYTF	TGCGCCAGCAGCTTGGGGGACAGCCTATTCAACTATGGCTACACCTTC
TRBD1	15	TRBV28	TRBJ1-4	-	CASSRTGGGSEKLFF	TGTGCCAGCAGTCGGACAGGGGGCGGGTCGGAAAAACTGTTTTTT
TRBD2	16	TRBV4-1	TRBJ2-7	-	CASSQERTSGMYEQYF	TGCGCCAGCAGCCAAGAGAGGACTAGCGGAATGTACGAGCAGTACTTC
-	12	TRBV30	TRBJ1-2	-	CAFGMGAGGYTF	TGTGCCTTCGGGATGGGGGCAGGTGGCTACACCTTC
-	14	TRBV19	TRBJ1-1	-	CASSTAAGAAEAFF	TGTGCCAGTAGTACCGCGGCGGGGGCCGCTGAAGCTTTCTTT
-	12	TRBV7-9	TRBJ2-5	-	CSSSRSGETQYF	TGTTCCAGCAGCCGTTCAGGGGAGACCCAGTACTTC
TRBD1	15	TRBV7-8	TRBJ1-5	-	CASSFLQGSNQPQHF	TGTGCCAGCAGCTTTTTACAGGGGAGCAATCAGCCCCAGCATTTT
-	11	TRBV2	TRBJ1-2	-	CASIQGHGYTF	TGTGCCAGCATTCAGGGGCATGGCTACACCTTC
-	15	TRBV19	TRBJ1-3	-	CASSDDRTSGNTIYF	TGTGCCAGTAGTGATGACAGGACTTCTGGAAACACCATATATTTT
TRBD2	17	TRBV2	TRBJ2-1	-	CASSVSSGRISYNEQFF	TGTGCCAGCAGTGTTTCTAGCGGGAGGATTTCCTACAATGAGCAGTTCTTC
-	13	TRBV5-6	TRBJ2-7	-	CASSRRGGPYGAF	TGTGCCAGCAGCCGAAGGGGGGGGCCCTATGGAGCCTTC
-	11	TRBV20-1	TRBJ2-5	-	CSAKAQETQYF	TGCAGTGCTAAAGCACAAGAGACCCAGTACTTC
-	17	TRBV2	TRBJ2-5	-	CASSRGTQARSGETQYF	TGTGCCAGCTCCCGCGGGACTCAGGCTAGGTCGGGGGAGACCCAGTACTTC
-	15	TRBV19	TRBJ1-4	-	CASSVPTAYNEKLFF	TGTGCCAGTAGTGTCCCGACAGCCTATAATGAAAAACTGTTTTTT
TRBD2	15	TRBV7-3	TRBJ2-1	-	CASSLRAGGPNEQFF	TGTGCCAGCAGCTTAAGAGCGGGGGGGCCGAATGAGCAGTTCTTC
-	12	TRBV6-6	TRBJ2-1	few	CASSYSGGEQFF	TGTGCCAGCAGTTACTCAGGGGGTGAGCAGTTCTTC
TRBD1	15	TRBV7-9	TRBJ2-7	-	CASSSTDRGVGEQYF	TGTGCCAGCAGCTCGACGGACAGGGGCGTGGGTGAGCAGTACTTC
-	15	TRBV2	TRBJ1-2	-	CASSAPTGLGYGYTF	TGTGCCAGCAGTGCCCCAACAGGCCTTGGGTATGGCTACACCTTC
TRBD2	18	TRBV19	TRBJ2-5	-	CASSIPTSGGPQGETQYF	TGTGCCAGTAGTATACCGACTAGCGGGGGGCCCCAGGGAGAGACCCAGTACTTC
-	20	TRBV7-7	TRBJ1-5	-	CASSLADSYINPKANQPQHF	TGTGCCAGCAGCTTAGCCGACAGCTACATAAATCCTAAGGCCAATCAGCCCCAGCATTTT
TRBD2	13	TRBV6-5	TRBJ2-7	-	CASRSGSGYEQYF	TGTGCCAGCCGGAGCGGGAGCGGCTACGAGCAGTACTTC
TRBD2	17	TRBV30	TRBJ2-7	-	CACATTLGLGMTYEQYF	TGTGCCTGTGCCACTACCTTGGGACTAGGCATGACCTACGAGCAGTACTTC
-	16	TRBV21-1	TRBJ2-7	once	CASSSGTSGSFYEQYF	TGTGCCAGCAGCAGTGGGACTAGCGGGAGTTTCTACGAGCAGTACTTC
TRBD2	16	TRBV5-5	TRBJ2-3	-	CASSFTSGGTTDTQYF	TGTGCCAGCAGCTTTACTAGCGGGGGGACGACAGATACGCAGTATTTT
TRBD1	14	TRBV28	TRBJ2-7	once	CASSSAGTDYEQYF	TGTGCCAGCAGTTCCGCCGGGACAGATTACGAGCAGTACTTC
-	15	TRBV15	TRBJ1-1	-	CATSPSLGVITEAFF	TGTGCCACCAGCCCCTCCTTAGGGGTGATTACTGAAGCTTTCTTT
TRBD2	16	TRBV9	TRBJ2-3	-	CASSVEAGGSTDTQYF	TGTGCCAGCAGCGTAGAGGCGGGGGGGAGCACAGATACGCAGTATTTT
-	13	TRBV27	TRBJ2-7	-	CASSSGGSYEQYF	TGTGCCAGCAGTTCAGGAGGGTCCTACGAGCAGTACTTC
-	14	TRBV5-1	TRBJ2-3	-	CASSQASSTDTQYF	TGCGCCAGCAGCCAGGCTTCTAGCACAGATACGCAGTATTTT
TRBD2	16	TRBV10-1	TRBJ2-7	-	CASSEGKGGGRNEQYF	TGCGCCAGCAGTGAGGGAAAAGGCGGGGGGAGGAACGAGCAGTACTTC
-	13	TRBV7-9	TRBJ2-1	-	CASSLSVYNEQFF	TGTGCCAGCAGCTTATCTGTATACAATGAGCAGTTCTTC
-	15	TRBV5-1	TRBJ2-7	-	CASGLDLRQRYEQYF	TGCGCCAGCGGCTTGGACCTCCGACAGCGTTACGAGCAGTACTTC
-	14	TRBV9	TRBJ2-5	few	CASSAKGLQETQYF	TGTGCCAGCAGCGCTAAGGGACTCCAAGAGACCCAGTACTTC
-	14	TRBV10-3	TRBJ2-2	-	CAISEQGNTGELFF	TGTGCCATCAGTGAACAGGGGAACACCGGGGAGCTGTTTTTT
-	13	TRBV6-5	TRBJ2-3	-	CASRYQLTGTQYF	TGTGCCAGCAGATACCAGTTGACGGGTACGCAGTATTTT
-	15	TRBV5-1	TRBJ1-3	-	CASSSEGNSGNTIYF	TGCGCCAGCAGCTCGGAGGGGAACTCTGGAAACACCATATATTTT
-	15	TRBV2	TRBJ2-5	-	CASSVDRGNQETQYF	TGTGCCAGCAGTGTAGATAGGGGGAATCAAGAGACCCAGTACTTC
TRBD2	14	TRBV6-1	TRBJ2-7	-	CASSAEAGTYEQYF	TGTGCCAGCAGTGCTGAAGCGGGAACCTACGAGCAGTACTTC